This TCR beta chain derives from a study of beta chain features in type 1 diabetes. Broader study findings: Within each of all four CD4+ subsets, Type 1 diabetes patients had TCRB CDR3s that were moderately but significantly shorter.

As to this clone: What it recognizes is unknown.

The whole isolated RNA underwent reverse transcription, so sequencing captured expressed TCRB transcripts. Regulatory, naive and central memory T cell samples averaged roughly 3.5 million reads. The data were produced by immunoSEQ multiplex PCR, yet TCRdb's version contains in-frame clones alone and is incomplete. Here the sample spans a few hundred thousand clones, roughly 24% being singletons. The CDR3 covers 15 residues. Per the germline V gene, CDR1 is GTSNPN and CDR2 is SVGIG (reference sequence). Deletions cut 0 bases from V and 1 base from J, with 11 bases between. The genes are TRBV30 and TRBJ2-3; D might be TRBD1 (6 bases). The sequencing sample was made of naive CD4+ T cells from blood. This clonotype was sampled from a woman under 40 with type 1 diabetes. The CDR3 reads CAWSVTGSGTDTQYF. As DNA, the CDR3 is TGTGCCTGGAGTGTAACAGGGTCCGGCACAGATACGCAGTATTTT. The full variable domain, rest sourced from reference TRBV30 and TRBJ2-3, is SQTIHQWPATLVQPVGSPLSLECTVEGTSNPNLYWYRQAAGRGLQLLFYSVGIGQISSEVPQNLSASRPQDRQFILSSKKLLLSDSGFYLCAWSVTGSGTDTQYFGPGTRLTVL.